The 20 T cell receptor beta chains listed next were all sequenced from one sample in a study of blood T cell repertoires in COVID-19 (TCRdb year 2020). Library generation was performed with the immunoSEQ multiplex PCR assay. TCRdb stores this immuneACCESS table with in-frame sequences only. Part of the clones is absent; in the studies checked, under half of the shortfall reflects unresolved V genes, and no reason is known for the rest. The sample has more than 50,000 clones on record, around 79% of them singletons. The top ten clonotypes cover around 42% of the sample. The sample was peripheral blood. All receptors derive from a man between 65 and 85 years old with active or convalescent COVID-19.

V is TRBV3-1 (or the pseudogene TRBV3-2) and J is TRBJ2-5; a weak D match, TRBD2 (5 bases). CDR1 and CDR2 (germline): LGHDT, YNNKEL (reference sequence). The CDR3 is 12 amino acids. V was trimmed by 8 bases and J by 4 bases, leaving 11 bases between them. In DNA, the CDR3 is TGTGCCAGCTCCCTCGAGGGAGAGACCCAGTACTTC. The encoded protein is CASSLEGETQYF.

The genes are TRBV19 and TRBJ1-4, with 8 bases aligning to TRBD1. After removal of 3 bases from V and 5 bases from J, the junction contained 5 bases not matched to a gene. Germline-derived CDR1 and CDR2 are LNHDA and SQIVND (reference sequence). There are 15 residues in the CDR3. The CDR3 loop reads CASSMGDRRNEKLFF. CDR3 sequence (DNA): TGTGCCAGTAGTATGGGGGACAGGAGAAATGAAAAACTGTTTTTT.

The chain recombines TRBV30 with TRBJ1-5, with 7 nucleotides matching TRBD1. The CDR3 extends over 14 amino acids. Germline values: CDR1 GTSNPN, CDR2 SVGIG (reference sequence). The ends lost 2 bases at V and 5 bases at J; junction bases unmatched: 6. The chain's CDR3 is CAWSPGQRYQPQHF. The CDR3 DNA is TGTGCCTGGAGTCCGGGACAGAGATATCAGCCCCAGCATTTT. Full variable domain (outside the CDR3, taken from reference TRBV30 and TRBJ1-5): SQTIHQWPATLVQPVGSPLSLECTVEGTSNPNLYWYRQAAGRGLQLLFYSVGIGQISSEVPQNLSASRPQDRQFILSSKKLLLSDSGFYLCAWSPGQRYQPQHFGDGTRLSIL.

CDR3 residues: CARSDRANTEAFF. The CDR3, as DNA: TGTGCCCGTTCGGACAGGGCGAACACTGAAGCTTTCTTT. This sequence joins TRBV30 and TRBJ1-1; 8 bases agree with TRBD1. The germline CDR1 and CDR2 sequences are GTSNPN and SVGIG (reference sequence). The CDR3 sequence is 13 residues long. V lost 8 bases and J lost 1; bases outside the gene matches: 6.

The chain has TRBV2 and TRBJ1-2; 9 bases map to TRBD1. This CDR3 is 13 amino acids long. J was trimmed by 7 bases and V by 4 bases; bases with no gene match: 4. Germline CDR1 is SNHLY and CDR2 is FYNNEI. The CDR3 loop reads CASSVGTGSGYTF. CDR3 DNA sequence: TGTGCCAGCAGTGTGGGGACAGGGTCTGGCTACACCTTC.

The chain employs TRBV11-2 and TRBJ1-2; D not certain. The CDR3 totals 15 residues. Germline V gives CDR1 SGHAT, CDR2 FQNNGV. Trimming stripped 3 bases from V and 8 bases from J, with 19 bases between. The CDR3 loop is CASSLTQGEDGGYTF. Here the CDR3 DNA reads TGTGCCAGCAGCTTGACCCAAGGCGAGGATGGGGGCTACACCTTC.

The chain uses TRBV2 and TRBJ1-2, with D perhaps TRBD1 (6 bases). The CDR3 is made up of 14 amino acids. V lost 5 bases to trimming and J lost 6 bases, with 16 bases between them. CDR1 SNHLY and CDR2 FYNNEI come from the germline V gene. For the CDR3, the DNA is TGTGCCAGCAGTTCAAGGACAGACTCGGATGGCTACACCTTC. Translation gives CASSSRTDSDGYTF.

The chain couples TRBV27 to TRBJ1-4; D perhaps matches TRBD1 (6 bases). Germline CDR1 and CDR2: MNHEY and SMNVEV (reference sequence). This CDR3 is built from 13 residues. V lost 6 bases and J 3 bases, leaving 8 bases between the germline ends. The chain's CDR3 is CASRYRANEKLFF. Here the CDR3 DNA reads TGTGCCAGCAGGTACAGGGCTAATGAAAAACTGTTTTTT.

The V and J genes are TRBV14 and TRBJ2-7, with a possible D match to TRBD2 (6 bases). V lost 5 bases and J 0 bases, leaving 11 bases between the germline ends. Germline CDR1 and CDR2: SGHDN and FVKESK. The CDR3 spans 14 residues. The CDR3 DNA is TGTGCCAGCAGCTACCGGGACTCCTCCTACGAGCAGTACTTC. Translation gives CASSYRDSSYEQYF.

V is TRBV7-2 and J is TRBJ2-3, with D possibly being TRBD2 (5 bases). The CDR3 spans 12 residues. Between the trimmed V and J ends, which lost 3 bases and 10 bases, there was a span of 11 bases. Germline V gives CDR1 SGHTA, CDR2 FQGNSA. Here the CDR3 DNA reads TGTGCCAGCAGCTTTTCCTCTAGCTCGCAGTATTTT. As protein: CASSFSSSSQYF.

The chain employs TRBV19 and TRBJ1-4; no definite D call. This CDR3 region has 15 residues. V lost 5 bases, J lost 1 base, and 11 bases lay in between. Germline V gene data show CDR1 as LNHDA and CDR2 as SQIVND (reference sequence). The CDR3 DNA reads TGTGCCAGTAGTGCCAACCGGGGAACTAATGAAAAACTGTTTTTT. Its translation: CASSANRGTNEKLFF. Complete variable domain (other parts from reference TRBV19 and TRBJ1-4): DGGITQSPKYLFRKEGQNVTLSCEQNLNHDAMYWYRQDPGQGLRLIYYSQIVNDFQKGDIAEGYSVSREKKESFPLTVTSAQKNPTAFYLCASSANRGTNEKLFFGSGTQLSVL.

This clone was recorded only once. This chain links TRBV12-3 or TRBV12-4 with TRBJ2-3, with TRBD1 identical over 7 bases. V lost 7 bases and J lost 4; bases outside the gene matches: 2. This CDR3 spans 12 amino acids. CDR3: CASNQGADTQYF. CDR3 nucleotide sequence: TGTGCCAGCAATCAGGGGGCAGATACGCAGTATTTT.

This chain joins TRBV21-1 and TRBJ1-5; the table's TRBD1 call for D was not verified on the DNA. TRBV21-1 is a pseudogene segment. CDR3 length equals 19 residues. CDR3 in amino acids: CASSKVVGDTPGSNQPQHF. In DNA form, the CDR3 reads TGTGCCAGCAGCAAAGTGGTAGGGGACACCCCAGGAAGCAATCAGCCCCAGCATTTT.

The chain links TRBV2 to TRBJ1-2; no clear D gene. This CDR3 is 12 amino acids long. CDR1 is SNHLY, CDR2 FYNNEI, per germline. V was shortened by 6 bases and J by 1 base, with 6 bases between the two germline ends. The CDR3: CASREVNYGYTF. DNA of the CDR3: TGTGCCAGCAGAGAGGTTAACTATGGCTACACCTTC.

The chain joins TRBV30 to TRBJ2-1, with D possibly being TRBD2 (5 bases). The CDR3 runs to 14 residues. Germline V lookup: CDR1 GTSNPN, CDR2 SVGIG (reference sequence). V was trimmed by 0 bases and J by 6 bases, leaving 12 bases between them. For the CDR3, the DNA is TGTGCCTGGAGTGTAGGAGACTACCCCAATGAGCAGTTCTTC. Amino acids: CAWSVGDYPNEQFF. Variable domain in full (rest from reference TRBV30 and TRBJ2-1): SQTIHQWPATLVQPVGSPLSLECTVEGTSNPNLYWYRQAAGRGLQLLFYSVGIGQISSEVPQNLSASRPQDRQFILSSKKLLLSDSGFYLCAWSVGDYPNEQFFGPGTRLTVL.

This clone was found once. The chain combines TRBV28 with TRBJ2-3, with 11 positions matching TRBD1. The length of the CDR3 is 16 residues. Per the germline V gene, CDR1 is MDHEN and CDR2 is SYDVKM. The junction had 7 bases not matched to a gene; V was cut back by 5 bases and J by 3 bases. CDR3 residues: CASSANRDRGTDTQYF. DNA for the CDR3: TGTGCCAGCAGTGCGAACCGGGACAGGGGGACAGATACGCAGTATTTT.

V is TRBV7-8 and J is TRBJ1-1; D may be TRBD1 (6 bases). The CDR3 runs 16 residues. V was shortened by 3 bases and J by 1 base, with 15 bases between the two germline ends. Germline V CDR1 and CDR2: SGHVS, FQNEAQ. The CDR3 sequence: CASSFRQADRNTEAFF. In DNA form, the CDR3 reads TGTGCCAGCAGCTTCCGACAGGCCGATAGGAACACTGAAGCTTTCTTT.

The chain recombines TRBV19 with TRBJ1-5; 11 bases are shared with TRBD1. The CDR3 totals 14 residues. The germline V gene encodes CDR1 LNHDA and CDR2 SQIVND (reference sequence). V lost 8 bases, J lost 6 bases, and 6 bases stayed unmatched. CDR3 nucleotide sequence: TGTGCCAGTGCCGGGACAGGGGGGAGTCAGCCCCAGCATTTT. Translation gives CASAGTGGSQPQHF.

The chain joins TRBV2 to TRBJ2-7; 8 bases map to TRBD1. The J segment lost 3 bases and the V segment lost 7 bases, leaving 11 bases of the junction unmatched. Germline V lookup: CDR1 SNHLY, CDR2 FYNNEI. The CDR3 loop spans 15 amino acids. For the CDR3, the DNA is TGTGCCAGCATTTATGGAGGGACAGGTATCTACGAGCAGTACTTC. It translates to CASIYGGTGIYEQYF.

This chain connects TRBV19 to TRBJ1-1, with D tentatively TRBD1 (6 bases). V was clipped by 7 bases and J by 1 base, with 13 bases between them. This CDR3 is built from 14 residues. Germline CDR1 reads LNHDA; CDR2 reads SQIVND (reference sequence). The CDR3 reads CASKVGQQNTEAFF. Written as DNA, the CDR3 is TGTGCCAGTAAGGTAGGACAGCAGAACACTGAAGCTTTCTTT.